This TCR beta chain was identified during a study of CD8 T cells in Susac syndrome. Notes on this clonotype: Relative to the germline gene, one junction end is altered; a read error may explain this.

The germline gives CDR1 SQVTM, CDR2 ANQGSEA. CDR3 length: 11 residues. When the RNA was reverse transcribed, random hexamers were used with an input of 0.5 to 1 ug. The CDR3 of TCR beta was amplified by immunoSEQ multiplex PCR across 54 Vbeta and 13 Jbeta. TCRdb reprocessed the immunoSEQ multiplex PCR reads via MiXCR and lists one record per CDR3 protein. The table lists about 250,000 distinct CDR3 sequences, just under 95% of them singletons. The genes are TRBV29-1 and TRBJ1-1; no reliable D call. The sample taken for sequencing was CD4+ T cells from PBMCs. This clonotype originated in a human donor with multiple sclerosis. CDR3 sequence (DNA): TGCAGCGTCGAAGAGAACACTGAAGCTTTCTTT. It specifies CSVEENTEAFF.